These T cell receptor beta chains were read from a single sample in a study of blood T cell repertoires in COVID-19. This table comes from immunoSEQ multiplex PCR, and its TCRdb copy is limited to in-frame clones, with some not included. The data contain about 15,000 clones, about 89% of them singletons. Input material: peripheral blood. The receptors stem from a human donor in a cohort sampled during active COVID-19. The CDR3 runs from the conserved cysteine through the conserved F or W. The order of the fields is J gene, V gene, CDR3 protein.

j_call: TRBJ1-6
v_call: TRBV19
cdr3_aa: CASSDSTLSSYNSPLHF

j_call: TRBJ1-2
v_call: TRBV5-6
cdr3_aa: CASSLFPGENGYTF

j_call: TRBJ1-2
v_call: TRBV19
cdr3_aa: CASTQKGDRASWGYTF

j_call: TRBJ2-2
v_call: TRBV30
cdr3_aa: CAWQDRGSGELFF

j_call: TRBJ2-2
v_call: TRBV9
cdr3_aa: CASSVGGQHNTGELFF

j_call: TRBJ1-5
v_call: TRBV28
cdr3_aa: CASSMGSLSRVSQPQHF

j_call: TRBJ2-5
v_call: TRBV5-1
cdr3_aa: CASSLGTSFETQYF

j_call: TRBJ2-2
v_call: TRBV12-3/TRBV12-4
cdr3_aa: CASKQGNTGELFF

j_call: TRBJ1-5
v_call: TRBV7-2
cdr3_aa: CASSAQYSNQPQHF

j_call: TRBJ1-5
v_call: TRBV2
cdr3_aa: CASLGQEANQPQHF

j_call: TRBJ1-6
v_call: TRBV11-2
cdr3_aa: CASSSNNGGRSPLHF

j_call: TRBJ1-2
v_call: TRBV4-1
cdr3_aa: CASSPRTGLGYTF

j_call: TRBJ2-6
v_call: TRBV6-6
cdr3_aa: CASSADYLSANVLTF

j_call: TRBJ1-2
v_call: TRBV27
cdr3_aa: CASSGTGRNGYTF

j_call: TRBJ1-2
v_call: TRBV4-2
cdr3_aa: CASSQETAANYGYTF

j_call: TRBJ2-1
v_call: TRBV3-1/TRBV3-2
cdr3_aa: CASSQLSAQNPYNEQFF

j_call: TRBJ1-3
v_call: TRBV7-9
cdr3_aa: CASSPGLNSGNTIYF

j_call: TRBJ1-2
v_call: TRBV7-2
cdr3_aa: CASSQGGQHYGYTF

j_call: TRBJ1-2
v_call: TRBV12-3/TRBV12-4
cdr3_aa: CASRSFGGGGYTF

j_call: TRBJ2-1
v_call: TRBV29-1
cdr3_aa: CSVVGQYNEQFF

j_call: TRBJ2-5
v_call: TRBV5-1
cdr3_aa: CASSSGQGRETQYF

j_call: TRBJ1-3
v_call: TRBV7-6
cdr3_aa: CASSLPGTGPSSGNTIYF

j_call: TRBJ2-7
v_call: TRBV11-2
cdr3_aa: CASSLGQGNEQYF

j_call: TRBJ2-5
v_call: TRBV2
cdr3_aa: CASSGKVAGGPGETQYF

j_call: TRBJ2-3
v_call: TRBV5-4
cdr3_aa: CASRTGTSRTDTQYF

j_call: TRBJ2-1
v_call: TRBV9
cdr3_aa: CASSGGAGGSYNEQFF

j_call: TRBJ1-5
v_call: TRBV2
cdr3_aa: CASSSGTGGPLPQHF

j_call: TRBJ1-5
v_call: TRBV15
cdr3_aa: CATSRGDRGIGQPQHF

j_call: TRBJ2-7
v_call: TRBV27
cdr3_aa: CASMGQGGWEQYF